The 18 T cell receptor beta chains below were found in one sample sequenced in a study of blood T cell repertoires in COVID-19. Measured with immunoSEQ multiplex PCR; TCRdb has only the in-frame clones, and not every one. Of a few hundred thousand clones listed, roughly 90% are singletons. The sample was PBMCs or T cells enriched from blood (not recorded which). These TCRs come from a woman in her twenties or thirties who had recovered from COVID-19.

The rearrangement uses TRBV19 and TRBJ1-6, with TRBD1 matching over 10 bases. Germline assignment: CDR1 LNHDA and CDR2 SQIVND (reference sequence). The CDR3 spans 15 residues. V lost 5 bases and J lost 15; bases outside the gene matches: 13. The CDR3 is CASSHGGQGSTLLHF. The CDR3 bases are TGTGCCAGTAGTCACGGGGGACAGGGGTCTACGCTCCTCCACTTT.

V gene TRBV20-1 combines with J gene TRBJ2-1, with 13 nucleotides matching TRBD2. Per the germline V gene, CDR1 is DFQATT and CDR2 is SNEGSKA (reference sequence). The trim removed 4 bases at V and 6 bases at J, leaving 9 bases unmatched. The CDR3 consists of 16 residues. CDR3 amino acids: CSANELAGGHGNEQFF. In DNA, the CDR3 is TGCAGTGCTAATGAACTAGCGGGAGGGCATGGCAATGAGCAGTTCTTC.

The chain couples TRBV5-8 to TRBJ2-5, with 11 bases lining up with TRBD2. The ends lost 9 bases at V and 1 base at J; junction bases unmatched: 20. The CDR3 runs to 19 residues. Per the germline V gene, CDR1 is SGHTS and CDR2 is YDEGEE. The CDR3 reads CATNPPLLAGVSIQETQYF. The CDR3 DNA sequence: TGTGCCACCAACCCCCCTTTACTAGCGGGAGTATCAATCCAAGAGACCCAGTACTTC.

The chain combines TRBV5-4 with TRBJ2-1; 8 nucleotides agree with TRBD1. This CDR3 has 14 amino acids. Trimming cost V 2 bases and J 9 bases; bases outside gene matches: 7. The germline V gene encodes CDR1 SGHNT and CDR2 YYREEE (reference sequence). The CDR3 is CASSLIAGGGEQFF. CDR3 DNA sequence: TGTGCCAGCAGCTTAATTGCAGGGGGCGGTGAGCAGTTCTTC.

V gene TRBV28 combines with J gene TRBJ2-5, with D possibly matching TRBD2 (6 bases). This CDR3 has 14 residues. CDR1 MDHEN and CDR2 SYDVKM come from the germline V gene. Trimming removed 5 bases from V and 5 bases from J, with 15 bases in between. CDR3 bases: TGTGCCAGCAGTGCGGAACTAGCATTGGAGACCCAGTACTTC. It encodes CASSAELALETQYF. The whole variable domain, remainder taken from reference TRBV28 and TRBJ2-5, is DVKVTQSSRYLVKRTGEKVFLECVQDMDHENMFWYRQDPGLGLRLIYFSYDVKMKEKGDIPEGYSVSREKKERFSLILESASTNQTSMYLCASSAELALETQYFGPGTRLLVL.

The rearrangement joins TRBV6-2 or TRBV6-3 to TRBJ1-1, with 7 nucleotides matching TRBD1. The CDR3 loop spans 16 amino acids. V was clipped by 0 bases and J by 2 bases; unmatched bases: 6. Germline V lookup: CDR1 MNHEY, CDR2 SVGEGT. CDR3 in amino acids: CASSYSTGRKNTEAFF. Here the CDR3 DNA reads TGTGCCAGCAGTTACTCGACAGGGAGGAAAAACACTGAAGCTTTCTTT.

The V gene is TRBV11-3, the J gene TRBJ2-1, with D tentatively TRBD2 (5 bases). This CDR3 region has 13 residues. Trimming shortened V by 0 bases and J by 14 bases, and 14 bases separated the two germline ends. Germline CDR1 reads SGHNT; CDR2 reads YENEEA. The CDR3 region is CASSLDAVREKFF. The CDR3 region has the DNA TGTGCCAGCAGCTTAGATGCGGTTAGGGAGAAGTTCTTC.

The CDR3, as DNA: TGTGCCAGCAGCTTTAGGGGGACTAGCGGGAGTTCTAATGAGCAGTTCTTC. The encoded protein is CASSFRGTSGSSNEQFF. This rearrangement joins TRBV7-2 to TRBJ2-1; 14 bases line up with TRBD2. There are 17 residues in the CDR3. Unmatched junction bases numbered 8, after V lost 3 bases and J lost 7 bases. Germline V gives CDR1 SGHTA, CDR2 FQGNSA.

J is TRBJ1-2 and V is TRBV7-2; D is unclear. In germline, CDR1 is SGHTA, CDR2 FQGNSA. The CDR3 totals 15 residues. V gave up 2 bases and J gave up 1 base, with 11 bases separating them. The CDR3 here is CASSLWVTDNYGYTF. CDR3 nucleotide sequence: TGTGCCAGCAGCTTATGGGTAACAGATAACTATGGCTACACCTTC.

This chain uses TRBV4-3 with TRBJ1-2; possible D gene TRBD1, 6 bases. Deletions cut 4 bases from V and 3 bases from J, with 15 bases between. CDR1 is LGHNA, CDR2 YSLEER, per germline. CDR3 length equals 15 residues. Here the CDR3 DNA reads TGCGCCAGCAGCCCCCGTTGGCAGGGGCACTATGGCTACACCTTC. It is translated as CASSPRWQGHYGYTF.

The gene calls are TRBV6-2 or TRBV6-3 and TRBJ2-7, with 11 nucleotides matching TRBD2. Trimming cost V 0 bases and J 6 bases; bases outside gene matches: 10. CDR3 size: 17 residues. Germline V gene data show CDR1 as MNHEY and CDR2 as SVGEGT. The CDR3 DNA reads as TGTGCCAGCAGTTACTCGAAAGTACTAGCGGGAGCCTTCGAGCAGTACTTC. It codes for CASSYSKVLAGAFEQYF.

Worth noting for this clone: This specimen includes other DNA sequences encoding the same CDR3. This sequence joins TRBV15 and TRBJ2-7, with a weak D call TRBD2 (5 bases). Trimming stripped 0 bases from V and 4 bases from J, with 7 bases between. From germline, CDR1 is LNHNV and CDR2 YYDKDF (reference sequence). This CDR3 has 13 amino acids. The CDR3 DNA reads TGTGCCACCAGCAGAGATCGGGGATACGAGCAGTACTTC. The encoded protein is CATSRDRGYEQYF.

As regards this clone: The junction differs from germline at one of its ends, possibly a read error. The chain employs TRBV9 and TRBJ1-4; 7 bases match TRBD1. Germline lookup yields CDR1 SGDLS and CDR2 YYNGEE. The length of the CDR3 is 12 residues. The CDR3 DNA sequence: TGTGCCAGCAGTGTAGCAGGGGGAAAACTGTTTTTT. This gives the protein CASSVAGGKLFF.

This CDR3 is CASSRGQGKRDTQYF. The CDR3 coding sequence is TGTGCCAGCAGCCGCGGACAGGGGAAACGAGATACGCAGTATTTT. The chain carries TRBV7-3 and TRBJ2-3, with 9 bases that match TRBD1. Trimming removed 5 bases from V and 5 bases from J; junction bases left unmatched: 8. CDR1 SGHTA and CDR2 FQGTGA come from the germline V gene. This CDR3 spans 15 amino acids. The complete variable domain, with remaining parts taken from reference TRBV7-3 and TRBJ2-3, reads GAGVSQTPSNKVTEKGKYVELRCDPISGHTALYWYRQSLGQGPEFLIYFQGTGAADDSGLPNDRFFAVRPEGSVSTLKIQRTERGDSAVYLCASSRGQGKRDTQYFGPGTRLTVL.

This clone has ten or more counts. The rearrangement links TRBV6-2 or TRBV6-3 to TRBJ1-5; D is ambiguous. The CDR3 loop spans 11 amino acids. V gave up 3 bases and J gave up 11 bases, with 8 bases separating them. CDR1 and CDR2 (germline): MNHEY, SVGEGT. This CDR3 reads CASSYSRTQHF. As DNA, the CDR3 is TGTGCCAGCAGTTATTCGAGGACCCAGCATTTT.

This chain links TRBV7-9 with TRBJ2-2, with 9 bases that match TRBD1. V gave up 5 bases and J gave up 1 base; unmatched junction bases: 5. The CDR3 is made up of 16 amino acids. Per germline, CDR1 SEHNR and CDR2 FQNEAQ (reference sequence). CDR3 sequence: CASSRVGQGNTGELFF. In nucleotides, the CDR3 is TGTGCCAGCAGCAGAGTGGGACAGGGGAACACCGGGGAGCTGTTTTTT.

To note about this clone: At one end the junction does not follow the germline gene, possibly because of a read error. This rearrangement joins TRBV7-7 to TRBJ2-1, with D perhaps TRBD2 (6 bases). Germline V gene sequence: CDR1 SSHAT, CDR2 FNYEAQ (reference sequence). The CDR3 consists of 15 residues. CDR3 protein: CASSLGLEGWNEQFF. CDR3 sequence (DNA): TGTGCTAGCAGCTTAGGACTGGAGGGGTGGAATGAGCAGTTCTTC.

The CDR3 bases are TGTGCCACCAGCAGAGATCTTCATGAGCAGTTCTTC. As protein: CATSRDLHEQFF. J is TRBJ2-1 and V is TRBV15; no reliable D call. V was cut by 0 bases and J by 8 bases, with 5 bases left in between. CDR3 length equals 12 residues. CDR1 LNHNV and CDR2 YYDKDF come from the germline V gene (reference sequence).